This T cell receptor beta chain is drawn from a study of blood T cell repertoires in COVID-19. Background on the study: The origin of the acute and convalescent COVID-19 samples was the United States, Italy and Spain. The cDNA or gDNA used as material had been derived from T cells, B-cell-depleted T cells, or PBMCs.

With 0 bases removed from V and 9 bases from J, the gap between germline ends came to 4 bases. The CDR3 is 11 residues long. Germline assignment: CDR1 SGDLS and CDR2 YYNGEE. Authors' processing steps: By means of reference gene primer amplification, nucleated cell counts were estimated. TCRdb's copy holds only in-frame clones and misses some; the assay was immunoSEQ multiplex PCR. Clonal size and the V and J genes are those of that table, whereas D and trimming came from the DNA. The data show roughly 76,000 clones, roughly 87% seen once. The clonotype was recovered from an elderly woman with active or convalescent COVID-19. The chain has TRBV9 and TRBJ2-1; D is unresolved. Sequencing was performed on peripheral blood. The CDR3 region has the DNA TGTGCCAGCAGCGTAGCTAGTGAGCAGTTCTTC. Protein product: CASSVASEQFF.